This T cell receptor (beta chain) was documented in a study of cytomegalovirus exposure and HLA in healthy donors. V lost 2 bases and J lost 6, with 7 bases in between. CDR1 MGHDK and CDR2 SYGVNS come from the germline V gene. The CDR3 is 13 amino acids. PCR used 60 Vbeta primers and 13 Jbeta primers. TCRdb keeps only in-frame clones here, not all; method: immunoSEQ multiplex PCR. The data show about 170,000 clones, 80% to 90% seen once. Material for sequencing was PBMCs. The gene calls are TRBV25-1 and TRBJ2-2; TRBD1 is a possible D gene (5 bases). The sequence was collected from a woman under 30 in good health and CMV-seronegative. CDR3 residues: CASSEPGSGELFF. The CDR3 nucleotides read TGTGCCAGCAGTGAACCAGGGTCCGGGGAGCTGTTTTTT.